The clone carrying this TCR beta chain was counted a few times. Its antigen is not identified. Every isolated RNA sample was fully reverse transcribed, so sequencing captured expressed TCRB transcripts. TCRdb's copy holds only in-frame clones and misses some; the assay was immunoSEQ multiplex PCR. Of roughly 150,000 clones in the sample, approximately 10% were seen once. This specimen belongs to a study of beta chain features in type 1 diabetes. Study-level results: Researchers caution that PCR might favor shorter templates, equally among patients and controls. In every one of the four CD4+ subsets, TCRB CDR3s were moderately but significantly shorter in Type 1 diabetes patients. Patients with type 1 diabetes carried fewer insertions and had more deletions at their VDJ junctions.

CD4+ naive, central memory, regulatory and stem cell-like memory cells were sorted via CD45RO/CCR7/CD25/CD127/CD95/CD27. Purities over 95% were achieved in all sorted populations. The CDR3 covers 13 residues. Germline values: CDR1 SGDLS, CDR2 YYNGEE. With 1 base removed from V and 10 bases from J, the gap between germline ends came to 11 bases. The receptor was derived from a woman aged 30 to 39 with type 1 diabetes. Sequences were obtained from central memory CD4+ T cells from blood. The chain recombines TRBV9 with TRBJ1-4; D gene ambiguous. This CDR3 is CASSVSTGSKLFF. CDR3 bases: TGTGCCAGCAGCGTATCCACCGGGTCAAAACTGTTTTTT.